The 14 T cell receptor beta chains reported below all come from one sample, sequenced in a study of blood T cell repertoires in COVID-19. Using immunoSEQ multiplex PCR, the repertoire was profiled, and TCRdb retains in-frame clones only, with some absent. The sample shows about 120,000 clones, 90% of them seen only once. Sequences were obtained from peripheral blood. Receptor source: a human donor with active COVID-19. The donor label of this sample is uncertain.

The chain has TRBV18 and TRBJ1-2; D is unclear. Germline CDR1 reads KGHSH; CDR2 reads LQKENI. V was shortened by 5 bases and J by 2 bases, with 12 bases between the two germline ends. The CDR3 extends over 14 amino acids. CDR3 sequence (DNA): TGTGCCAGCTCAGCAGGTATCTCGAACTATGGCTACACCTTC. Its translation: CASSAGISNYGYTF.

The chain carries TRBV12-3 or TRBV12-4 and TRBJ2-7; perhaps TRBD1 as D (5 bases). The V gene lost 6 bases and the J gene lost 3 bases, with 12 bases spanning the gap. This CDR3 is built from 13 residues. The CDR3 coding sequence is TGTGCCAGCAGACAACAGGAATTCTACGAGCAGTACTTC. Protein: CASRQQEFYEQYF.

The chain has TRBV2 and TRBJ2-7; a weak D match, TRBD1 (6 bases). CDR3 length: 14 amino acids. Trimming shortened V by 4 bases and J by 7 bases, and 17 bases separated the two germline ends. CDR1 and CDR2 from the germline V gene are SNHLY and FYNNEI. The CDR3 loop reads CASSAELGQLEQYF. In DNA, the CDR3 is TGTGCCAGCAGTGCTGAGCTGGGACAACTAGAGCAGTACTTC. The whole variable domain, remainder taken from reference TRBV2 and TRBJ2-7, is EPEVTQTPSHQVTQMGQEVILRCVPISNHLYFYWYRQILGQKVEFLVSFYNNEISEKSEIFDDQFSVERPDGSNFTLKIRSTKLEDSAMYFCASSAELGQLEQYFGPGTRLTVT.

A note on this clone: This clone may be a read error of a much larger clone one base away. Distinct nucleotide sequences in the sample also encode this CDR3. This CDR3 is CASSPGRGHNSPLHF. The CDR3 coding sequence is TGTGCCAGCTCACCCGGCAGGGGGCATAATTCACCCCTCCACTTT. The J gene is TRBJ1-6, the V gene TRBV18, with 8 bases lining up with TRBD1. CDR3 length: 15 amino acids. J was trimmed by 5 bases and V by 3 bases; bases with no gene match: 3. Germline V lookup: CDR1 KGHSH, CDR2 LQKENI.

V gene TRBV5-5 combines with J gene TRBJ1-6; D gene unclear. Germline CDR1 is SGHKS and CDR2 is YYEKEE (reference sequence). V gave up 2 bases and J gave up 7 bases, with 10 bases separating them. The length of the CDR3 is 14 residues. The CDR3 spells CASSFSGGNSPLHF. The DNA for the CDR3 is TGTGCCAGCAGCTTCTCGGGAGGGAATTCACCCCTCCACTTT.

The chain recombines TRBV5-4 with TRBJ2-3; D unclear. Germline loops: CDR1 SGHNT, CDR2 YYREEE (reference sequence). CDR3 length: 13 amino acids. The V end lost 3 bases, the J end lost 1 base, and 6 bases lay between the germline ends. The CDR3 reads CASSSYGTDTQYF. In DNA, the CDR3 is TGTGCCAGCAGCTCCTATGGCACAGATACGCAGTATTTT.

The genes are TRBV6-5 and TRBJ1-5; TRBD1 matches 7 bases. Germline V CDR1 and CDR2: MNHEY, SVGAGI. J was trimmed by 2 bases and V by 5 bases; bases with no gene match: 6. The CDR3 covers 15 residues. CDR3 coding DNA: TGTGCCAGCAGTCCCCACAGGGGAGGCAATCAGCCCCAGCATTTT. Residues: CASSPHRGGNQPQHF.

This chain links TRBV2 with TRBJ2-7, with D perhaps TRBD2 (5 bases). The CDR3 runs to 15 residues. Trimming pared 5 bases from V and 3 bases from J, leaving 17 bases between. The germline V gene has CDR1 SNHLY and CDR2 FYNNEI. In nucleotides, the CDR3 is TGTGCCAGCAGTCTTATAGGACGGGAAGACTACGAGCAGTACTTC. Its protein product is CASSLIGREDYEQYF.

The chain's CDR3 is CAWSEASDGNEQFF. CDR3 nucleotides: TGTGCCTGGAGTGAGGCTAGCGACGGCAATGAGCAGTTCTTC. The chain recombines TRBV30 with TRBJ2-1; possible D gene TRBD2, 6 bases. CDR1 is GTSNPN, CDR2 SVGIG, per germline (reference sequence). V lost 1 base and J 6 bases, leaving 13 bases between the germline ends. The CDR3 runs 14 residues. The full variable domain, completed using reference TRBV30 and TRBJ2-1, is SQTIHQWPATLVQPVGSPLSLECTVEGTSNPNLYWYRQAAGRGLQLLFYSVGIGQISSEVPQNLSASRPQDRQFILSSKKLLLSDSGFYLCAWSEASDGNEQFFGPGTRLTVL.

This clone has a single count. J is TRBJ2-3 and V is TRBV14, with 9 bases identical to TRBD2. Per the germline V gene, CDR1 is SGHDN and CDR2 is FVKESK. V lost 3 bases and J lost 2; bases outside the gene matches: 3. The CDR3 is 15 amino acids. CDR3 sequence reads: CASSQRGGNTDTQYF. Written as DNA, the CDR3 is TGTGCCAGCAGCCAGCGGGGGGGGAACACAGATACGCAGTATTTT. Variable domain in full (rest from reference TRBV14 and TRBJ2-3): EAGVTQFPSHSVIEKGQTVTLRCDPISGHDNLYWYRRVMGKEIKFLLHFVKESKQDESGMPNNRFLAERTGGTYSTLKVQPAELEDSGVYFCASSQRGGNTDTQYFGPGTRLTVL.

This rearrangement joins TRBV5-1 to TRBJ2-7; 7 bases match TRBD1. The CDR3 sequence is 14 residues long. Trimming removed 5 bases from V and 4 bases from J; junction bases left unmatched: 9. Per the germline V gene, CDR1 is SGHRS and CDR2 is YFSETQ. CDR3 sequence reads: CASRLPGQSYEQYF. The CDR3 nucleotides are TGCGCCAGCAGACTCCCGGGACAGAGTTACGAGCAGTACTTC.

This chain links TRBV11-2 with TRBJ1-1; tentative D call: TRBD1 (5 bases). V was clipped by 1 base and J by 2 bases, with 8 bases between them. Germline CDR1 reads SGHAT; CDR2 reads FQNNGV. The CDR3 has 14 residues. The CDR3 reads CASSLVGGNTEAFF. In DNA form, the CDR3 reads TGTGCCAGCAGCTTAGTGGGGGGTAACACTGAAGCTTTCTTT.

This chain connects TRBV12-3 or TRBV12-4 to TRBJ2-2; no reliable D call. This CDR3 spans 13 amino acids. The V end was cut by 3 bases, the J end by 2 bases, with 4 bases between. CDR3 DNA: TGTGCCAGCAGTTTCAGAAACACCGGGGAGCTGTTTTTT. This gives the protein CASSFRNTGELFF.

The chain carries TRBV7-2 and TRBJ2-3; 7 bases agree with TRBD2. Germline CDR1 reads SGHTA; CDR2 reads FQGNSA. The CDR3 consists of 15 residues. After removal of 3 bases from V and 1 base from J, the junction contained 4 bases not matched to a gene. The CDR3 DNA reads as TGTGCCAGCAGCTTTTCGAGCGGGGGCACAGATACGCAGTATTTT. Encoded protein: CASSFSSGGTDTQYF.